A selection of T cell receptor beta chains follows, all from one sample in a study of T-cell memory formation after mild COVID-19. TCRdb analysed the 5' RACE reads with MiXCR anew, one entry per CDR3 protein. The data show fewer than 50,000 distinct CDR3 sequences, with more than 10% seen just once and over 20% held by the top ten. Source material: PBMCs or a T cell subset sorted from them (not recorded which). Receptors originate from a man in his late teens or twenties who had mild COVID-19 (a few samples of this study predate the infection). Cell type and time point are not known. Both conserved end residues are part of each CDR3. D genes are given only for firm matches. Clone size is stated in some rows and not others, as once, few, many or a class when expanded.

abundance	d_gene	j_gene	v_gene	CDR3nt	CDR3aa
many	-	TRBJ1-5	TRBV27	TGTGCCAGCAGTTCGGGGCAGCCATCCTATCAGCCCCAGCATTTT	CASSSGQPSYQPQHF
many	TRBD1	TRBJ1-6	TRBV27	TGTGCCAGCAGTCCGGACAGGGGGCGCGGAGGCTTGTCACCCCTCCACTTT	CASSPDRGRGGLSPLHF
many	-	TRBJ2-2	TRBV29-1	TGCAGCGTTGAGGGGTCCACCGGGGAGCTGTTTTTT	CSVEGSTGELFF
-	-	TRBJ2-1	TRBV7-2	TGTGCCAGCAGCTTATGGCAGCCAAATGAGCAGTTCTTC	CASSLWQPNEQFF
-	-	TRBJ2-6	TRBV4-3	TGCGACAGCAGCCACAGGATCTCTGGGGCCAACGTCCTGACTTTC	CDSSHRISGANVLTF
many	TRBD1	TRBJ1-4	TRBV4-1	TGCGCCAGCAGCCAAGATCCCGGGACAGGGGCGGAAAAACTGTTTTTT	CASSQDPGTGAEKLFF
-	-	TRBJ1-4	TRBV5-1	TGCGCCAGCAGCCCCGACGGCACTACCTATGAAAAACTGTTTTTT	CASSPDGTTYEKLFF
-	-	TRBJ2-2	TRBV7-3	TGTGCCAGCAGCCCAGGACCCGGGGAGCTGTTTTTT	CASSPGPGELFF
many	TRBD1	TRBJ1-1	TRBV7-2	TGTGCCAGCAGCTTAGCGGGGGCAGGGGGCCGTAGCACTGAAGCTTTCTTT	CASSLAGAGGRSTEAFF
-	TRBD1	TRBJ2-3	TRBV4-2	TGTGCCAGCAGCCCTATACAGGACAGGGGGCTGAAAGATACGCAGTATTTT	CASSPIQDRGLKDTQYF
-	-	TRBJ2-6	TRBV5-1	TGCGCCAGCAGCTTGCCCCAGGGACATCTCCTCCCTGGGGCCAACGTCCTGACTTTC	CASSLPQGHLLPGANVLTF
many	TRBD2	TRBJ2-1	TRBV4-2	TGTGCCAGCAGCCAAGATCCGAGCGGGGGGGTGAATGAGCAGTTCTTC	CASSQDPSGGVNEQFF
-	-	TRBJ2-7	TRBV9	TGTGCCAGCAGCTTAACCGGGGGGCTATACGAGCAGTACTTC	CASSLTGGLYEQYF
many	-	TRBJ2-4	TRBV4-1	TGCGCCAGCAGCCAAGTCGGGAACATTCAGTACTTC	CASSQVGNIQYF
few	-	TRBJ2-2	TRBV7-9	TGTGCCAGCAGCTTTGCCGGGTTGACCGGGGAGCTGTTTTTT	CASSFAGLTGELFF
-	-	TRBJ2-2	TRBV11-2	TGTGCCAGCAGCTTAGATGTTCTGGGGGGGCTGTTTTTT	CASSLDVLGGLFF
-	TRBD2	TRBJ2-3	TRBV20-1	TGCAGTGCCAAGGGACTAGCGGGGGGGAGCACAGATACGCAGTATTTT	CSAKGLAGGSTDTQYF
few	-	TRBJ2-3	TRBV5-1	TGCGCCAGCAGACACGACAGCACAGATACGCAGTATTTT	CASRHDSTDTQYF
-	TRBD1	TRBJ2-5	TRBV5-1	TGCGCCAGCAGCTCCCAGACAGGGGGAGAGACCCAGTACTTC	CASSSQTGGETQYF
few	-	TRBJ1-6	TRBV18	TGTGCCAGCTCACCAGGGTTATGGTCACCCCTCCACTTT	CASSPGLWSPLHF
many	-	TRBJ2-5	TRBV5-1	TGCGCCAGCGCAGAACAGGGAGACCAAGAGACCCAGTACTTC	CASAEQGDQETQYF
few	TRBD1	TRBJ2-7	TRBV6-1	TGTGCCAGCAGTGAAGGACGGACAGGAATTTCCTACGAGCAGTACTTC	CASSEGRTGISYEQYF
few	-	TRBJ1-2	TRBV28	TGTGCCAGCAGTTTCAGAGGGTATTCGGACACCTTCTATGGCTACACCTTC	CASSFRGYSDTFYGYTF
-	TRBD2	TRBJ2-5	TRBV6-5	TGTGCCAGCAGTGCCCTAGGACGGGGGGGCCAAGAGACCCAGTACTTC	CASSALGRGGQETQYF
-	TRBD1	TRBJ2-2	TRBV4-3	TGCGCCAGCAGCCAAGGGACAGGTCCCACCGGGGAGCTGTTTTTT	CASSQGTGPTGELFF
-	TRBD2	TRBJ2-2	TRBV11-2	TGTGCCAGCAGCTTTAGCGGGGGGGAGACCGGGGAGCTGTTTTTT	CASSFSGGETGELFF
-	-	TRBJ2-1	TRBV7-8	TGTGCCAGCAGCGGTAGCGGCATCCATGAGCAGTTCTTC	CASSGSGIHEQFF
-	-	TRBJ1-5	TRBV7-2	TGTGCCAGCAGCAACAGGGTTTCGGGGACCCAGCATTTT	CASSNRVSGTQHF
many	-	TRBJ2-5	TRBV4-3	TGCGCCAGCAGCCAAGACTGGCAGCGCCAAGAGACCCAGTACTTC	CASSQDWQRQETQYF
few	TRBD1	TRBJ2-7	TRBV7-2	TGTGCCAGCAGCTTAGCGGCAGGGGGCTACGAGCAGTACTTC	CASSLAAGGYEQYF
-	TRBD2	TRBJ2-1	TRBV30	TGTGCCTGGAGCAGACCGGGACTAGACTCCTACAATGAGCAGTTCTTC	CAWSRPGLDSYNEQFF
few	TRBD2	TRBJ2-5	TRBV6-2/TRBV6-3	TGTGCCAGCAGTCCCCTAGCGGGGGGAGAGCAAGAGACCCAGTACTTC	CASSPLAGGEQETQYF
many	-	TRBJ2-3	TRBV5-1	TGCGCCAGCAGCTTGGGGGGGCCCACAGATACGCAGTATTTT	CASSLGGPTDTQYF
many	TRBD2	TRBJ2-1	TRBV4-1	TGCGCCAGCAGCCAAGCTAGCGGGGGGAAGGGTGGTGAGCAGTTCTTC	CASSQASGGKGGEQFF
-	-	TRBJ2-7	TRBV7-2	TGTGCCAGCAGCTGGATAGCTCCCGGCGAGCAGTACTTC	CASSWIAPGEQYF